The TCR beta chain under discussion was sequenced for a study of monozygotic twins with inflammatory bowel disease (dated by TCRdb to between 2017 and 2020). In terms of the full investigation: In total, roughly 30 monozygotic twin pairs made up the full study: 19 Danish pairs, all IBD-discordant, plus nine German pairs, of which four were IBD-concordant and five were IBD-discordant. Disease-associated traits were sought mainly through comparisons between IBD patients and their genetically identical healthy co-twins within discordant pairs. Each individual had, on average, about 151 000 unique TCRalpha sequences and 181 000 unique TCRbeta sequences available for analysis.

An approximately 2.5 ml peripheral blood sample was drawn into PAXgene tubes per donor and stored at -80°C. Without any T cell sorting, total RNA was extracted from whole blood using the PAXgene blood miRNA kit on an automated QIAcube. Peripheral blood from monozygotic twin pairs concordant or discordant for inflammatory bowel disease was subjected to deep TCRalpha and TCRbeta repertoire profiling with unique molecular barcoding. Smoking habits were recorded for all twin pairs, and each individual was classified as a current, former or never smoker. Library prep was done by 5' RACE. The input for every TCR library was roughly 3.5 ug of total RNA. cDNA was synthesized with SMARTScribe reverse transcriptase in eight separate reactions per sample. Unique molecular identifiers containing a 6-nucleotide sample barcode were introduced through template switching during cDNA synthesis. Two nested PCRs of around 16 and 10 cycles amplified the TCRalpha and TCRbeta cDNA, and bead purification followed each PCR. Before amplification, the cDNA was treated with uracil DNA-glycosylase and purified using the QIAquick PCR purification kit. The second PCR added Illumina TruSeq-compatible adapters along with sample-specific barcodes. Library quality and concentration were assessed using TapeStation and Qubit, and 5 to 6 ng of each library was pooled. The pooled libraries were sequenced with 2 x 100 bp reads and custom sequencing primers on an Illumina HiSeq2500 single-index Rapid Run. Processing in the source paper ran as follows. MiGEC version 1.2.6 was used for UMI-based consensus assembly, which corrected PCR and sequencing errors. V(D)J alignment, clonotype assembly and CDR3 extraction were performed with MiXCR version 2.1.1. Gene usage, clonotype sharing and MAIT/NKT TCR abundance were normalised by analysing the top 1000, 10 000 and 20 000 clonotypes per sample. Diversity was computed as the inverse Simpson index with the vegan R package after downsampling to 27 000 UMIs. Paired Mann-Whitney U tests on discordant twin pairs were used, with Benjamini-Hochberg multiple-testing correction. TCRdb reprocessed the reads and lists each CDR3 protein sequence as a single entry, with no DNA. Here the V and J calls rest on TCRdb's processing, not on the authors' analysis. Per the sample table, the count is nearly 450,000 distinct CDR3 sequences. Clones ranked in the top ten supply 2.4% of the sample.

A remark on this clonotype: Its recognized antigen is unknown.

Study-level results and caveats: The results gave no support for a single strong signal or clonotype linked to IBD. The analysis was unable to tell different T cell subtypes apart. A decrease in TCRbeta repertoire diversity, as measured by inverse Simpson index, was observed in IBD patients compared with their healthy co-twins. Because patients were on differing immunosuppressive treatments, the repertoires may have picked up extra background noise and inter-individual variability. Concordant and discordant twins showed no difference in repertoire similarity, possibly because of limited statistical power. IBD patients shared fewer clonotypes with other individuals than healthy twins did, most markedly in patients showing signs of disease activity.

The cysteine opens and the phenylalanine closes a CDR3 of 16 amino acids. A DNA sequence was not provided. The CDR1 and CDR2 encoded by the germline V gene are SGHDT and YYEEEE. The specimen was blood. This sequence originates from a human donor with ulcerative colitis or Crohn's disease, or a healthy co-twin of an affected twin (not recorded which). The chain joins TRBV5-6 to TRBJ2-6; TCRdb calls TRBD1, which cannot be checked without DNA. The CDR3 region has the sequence CASSLGDRAGANVLTF. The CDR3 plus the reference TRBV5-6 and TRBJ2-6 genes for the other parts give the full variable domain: DAGVTQSPTHLIKTRGQQVTLRCSPKSGHDTVSWYQQALGQGPQFIFQYYEEEERQRGNFPDRFSGHQFPNYSSELNVNALLLGDSALYLCASSLGDRAGANVLTFGAGSRLTVL.